The 23 T cell receptor beta chains reported below all come from one sample, sequenced in a study of T cells expressing NK-cell markers. From the 5' RACE reads, TCRdb lists one entry per CDR3 protein and no DNA. Here the sample table reports about 260,000 distinct CDR3 sequences. Sequencing used blood T cells: a sorted CD56 or NKG2C T cell subset, CD4+ or CD8+ T cells, or bulk PBMC T cells (not recorded which). These receptors originate from a woman between 18 and 70 years old in good health.

This chain uses TRBV7-2 with TRBJ2-5; with no DNA, the TCRdb D assignment of TRBD2 cannot be verified. This CDR3 has 15 amino acids. Germline V gene lookup returns CDR1 SGHTA and CDR2 FQGNSA. The CDR3 sequence: CASSQLWRGSETQYF.

This sequence joins TRBV11-2 and TRBJ1-5. The CDR3 is 13 residues long. Germline V gene data show CDR1 as SGHAT and CDR2 as FQNNGV. CDR3 in amino acids: CASSPELGGSQHF.

The chain combines TRBV20-1 with TRBJ2-2. This CDR3 spans 13 amino acids. Per germline, CDR1 DFQATT and CDR2 SNEGSKA (reference sequence). The CDR3 sequence is CTTLNRNTGELFF.

The chain couples TRBV29-1 to TRBJ1-4. CDR1 is SQVTM, CDR2 ANQGSEA, per germline. The CDR3 runs to 14 residues. CDR3 protein: CSVEDPGYNEKLFF.

The V gene is TRBV5-1, the J gene TRBJ2-7; TCRdb indicates TRBD2, and absent DNA this call remains unverified. The CDR3 runs to 16 residues. Germline CDR1 reads SGHRS; CDR2 reads YFSETQ. The CDR3 loop reads CASSLGPLADAYEQYF.

This chain connects TRBV29-1 to TRBJ1-5. Germline V gene sequence: CDR1 SQVTM, CDR2 ANQGSEA. CDR3 size: 13 residues. The CDR3 loop reads CSVRGGYNQPQHF. The full variable domain, completed using reference TRBV29-1 and TRBJ1-5, is SAVISQKPSRDICQRGTSLTIQCQVDSQVTMMFWYRQQPGQSLTLIATANQGSEATYESGFVIDKFPISRPNLTFSTLTVSNMSPEDSSIYLCSVRGGYNQPQHFGDGTRLSIL.

The chain is built from TRBV7-3 and TRBJ2-1. The germline V gene encodes CDR1 SGHTA and CDR2 FQGTGA. The CDR3 is 15 residues long. This CDR3 is CASSGLRSSYNEQFF.

V gene TRBV3-1 combines with J gene TRBJ1-6. CDR1 is LGHDT, CDR2 YNNKEL, per germline (reference sequence). The CDR3 is made up of 14 amino acids. CDR3 amino acids: CASSQELGYSPLHF. Variable domain in full (rest from reference TRBV3-1 and TRBJ1-6): DTAVSQTPKYLVTQMGNDKSIKCEQNLGHDTMYWYKQDSKKFLKIMFSYNNKELIINETVPNRFSPKSPDKAHLNLHINSLELGDSAVYFCASSQELGYSPLHFGNGTRLTVT.

The chain uses TRBV5-6 and TRBJ1-4; TCRdb's D gene call, TRBD1, goes unchecked for lack of DNA. The CDR3 consists of 16 residues. Per the germline V gene, CDR1 is SGHDT and CDR2 is YYEEEE. Here the CDR3 reads CASSSGQGHSNEKLFF.

The rearrangement uses TRBV7-9 and TRBJ2-2; checking the TCRdb D call of TRBD1 is not possible without DNA. CDR1 SEHNR and CDR2 FQNEAQ come from the germline V gene (reference sequence). This CDR3 is built from 14 residues. The CDR3: CASGGDPNTGELFF.

This chain uses TRBV4-3 with TRBJ2-1; TCRdb calls TRBD1, which cannot be checked without DNA. The CDR3 runs 16 residues. Germline V lookup: CDR1 LGHNA, CDR2 YSLEER. CDR3 protein: CASSQEWLGDDNEQFF.

The chain combines TRBV28 with TRBJ1-3. Germline lookup yields CDR1 MDHEN and CDR2 SYDVKM. CDR3 length: 16 residues. The CDR3 loop is CASSLSTPNSGNTIYF.

V is TRBV4-3 and J is TRBJ1-3; no DNA is available, so the TRBD1 call from TCRdb remains unchecked. CDR1 is LGHNA and CDR2 is YSLEER in the germline V gene. The CDR3 extends over 14 amino acids. This CDR3 is CASSQRTGRNTIYF.

The V gene is TRBV6-1, the J gene TRBJ1-4; TCRdb's D call of TRBD1 is untestable without DNA. This CDR3 spans 14 amino acids. Per germline, CDR1 MNHNS and CDR2 SASEGT. This chain's CDR3 is CASMNPDRGEKLFF.

This chain joins TRBV19 and TRBJ2-1; with no DNA, the TCRdb D assignment of TRBD2 cannot be verified. The CDR3 runs to 16 residues. CDR1 is LNHDA and CDR2 is SQIVND in the germline V gene (reference sequence). This chain's CDR3 is CASRGFEGAAYNEQFF.

V and J are TRBV6-2 or TRBV6-3 and TRBJ2-1; TCRdb gives TRBD1 as the D gene, but with no DNA this cannot be confirmed. This CDR3 region has 11 residues. The V gene's germline CDR1 is MNHEY and CDR2 SVGEGT. CDR3 region: CASSYGRGTFF.

This chain uses TRBV7-2 with TRBJ2-1; TCRdb selects TRBD1, and the lack of DNA leaves this call unchecked. CDR1 and CDR2 from the germline V gene are SGHTA and FQGNSA. The CDR3 spans 14 residues. The CDR3 protein is CASSWGTGVNEQFF.

The chain couples TRBV11-1 to TRBJ2-7; TCRdb's D call, TRBD1, is unchecked because there is no DNA. CDR3 size: 15 residues. Germline V lookup: CDR1 SGHAT, CDR2 FQDESV (reference sequence). The CDR3 loop is CASNIDGTGTYEQYF. The whole variable domain, filled in from reference TRBV11-1 and TRBJ2-7, reads EAEVAQSPRYKITEKSQAVAFWCDPISGHATLYWYRQILGQGPELLVQFQDESVVDDSQLPKDRFSAERLKGVDSTLKIQPAELGDSAMYLCASNIDGTGTYEQYFGPGTRLTVT.

This sequence joins TRBV18 and TRBJ2-3; TCRdb selects TRBD2, and the lack of DNA leaves this call unchecked. The length of the CDR3 is 17 residues. CDR1 and CDR2 from the germline V gene are KGHSH and LQKENI. CDR3: CASSPRTSGSSTDTQYF.

The chain's CDR3 is CASSQVGDLIADTQYF. The chain couples TRBV3-1 to TRBJ2-3; TCRdb proposes TRBD1, but this gene call is untestable without DNA. Germline assignment: CDR1 LGHDT and CDR2 YNNKEL (reference sequence). The CDR3 covers 16 residues.

The rearrangement uses TRBV7-3 and TRBJ1-1. The CDR3 consists of 15 residues. CDR1 is SGHTA, CDR2 FQGTGA, per germline. The CDR3 here is CASSLTQGGGTEAFF.

The chain is built from TRBV20-1 and TRBJ1-5. CDR3 length equals 11 residues. In germline, CDR1 is DFQATT, CDR2 SNEGSKA (reference sequence). The CDR3: CSATRNQPQHF.

The V call is TRBV5-1, the J call TRBJ1-1; lacking DNA, the TRBD1 call made by TCRdb goes unchecked. The CDR3 is made up of 16 amino acids. CDR1 SGHRS and CDR2 YFSETQ come from the germline V gene. The CDR3 protein is CASSLGAQAMNTEAFF.